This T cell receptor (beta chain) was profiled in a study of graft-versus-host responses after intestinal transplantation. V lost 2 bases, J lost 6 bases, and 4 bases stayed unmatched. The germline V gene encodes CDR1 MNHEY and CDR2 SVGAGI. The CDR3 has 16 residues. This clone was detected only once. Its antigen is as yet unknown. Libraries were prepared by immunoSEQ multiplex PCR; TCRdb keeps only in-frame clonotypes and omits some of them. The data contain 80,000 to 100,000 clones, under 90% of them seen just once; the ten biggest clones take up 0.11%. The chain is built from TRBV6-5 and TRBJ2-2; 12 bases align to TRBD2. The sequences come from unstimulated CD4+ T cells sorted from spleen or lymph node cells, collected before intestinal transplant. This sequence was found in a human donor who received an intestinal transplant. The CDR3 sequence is CASSYPLAGGSGELFF. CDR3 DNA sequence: TGTGCCAGCAGTTACCCCCTAGCGGGGGGGTCCGGGGAGCTGTTTTTT.